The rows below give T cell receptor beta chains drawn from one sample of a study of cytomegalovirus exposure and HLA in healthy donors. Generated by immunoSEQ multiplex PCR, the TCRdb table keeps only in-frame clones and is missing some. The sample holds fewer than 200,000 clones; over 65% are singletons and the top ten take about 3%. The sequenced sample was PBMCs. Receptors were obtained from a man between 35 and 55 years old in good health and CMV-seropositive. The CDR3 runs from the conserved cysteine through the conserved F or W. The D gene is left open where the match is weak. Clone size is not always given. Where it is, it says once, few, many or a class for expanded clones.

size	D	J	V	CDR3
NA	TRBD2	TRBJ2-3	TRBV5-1	CASSVGTSSGTDTQYF
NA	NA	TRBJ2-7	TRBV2	CASRAQGSYEQYF
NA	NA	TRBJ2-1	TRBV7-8	CASSPRRWRSYNEQFF
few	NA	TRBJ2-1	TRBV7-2	CASSFDSYYNEQFF
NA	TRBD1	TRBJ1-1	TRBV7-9	CASSAGTGREAFF
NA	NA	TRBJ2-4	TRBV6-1	CASSEVVGKPAKNIQYF
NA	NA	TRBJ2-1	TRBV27	CASSPAQGVKQFF
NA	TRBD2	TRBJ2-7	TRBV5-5	CASSLTLPLAAYTYEQYF
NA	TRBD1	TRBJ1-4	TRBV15	CATSREIWKGGGDEKLFF
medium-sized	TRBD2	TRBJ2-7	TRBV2	CASGGASGRLAYEQYF
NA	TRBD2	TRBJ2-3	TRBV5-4	CASRAGLAGVGDTDTQYF
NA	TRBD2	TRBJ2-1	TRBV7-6	CATPLAGDYDEQFF
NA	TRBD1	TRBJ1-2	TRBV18	CASSPSGSDRGELGYGYTF
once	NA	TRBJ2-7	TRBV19	CASSMRAGSYEQYF
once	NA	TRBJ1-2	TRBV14	CASSQVRQGNGYTF
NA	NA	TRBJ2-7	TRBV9	CASSVGTVSSYEQYF
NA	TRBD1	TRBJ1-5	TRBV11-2	CASSRTGGNQPQHF
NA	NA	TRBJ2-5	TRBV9	CASSVGGLDQETQYF
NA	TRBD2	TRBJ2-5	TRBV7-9	CASSLAGRGGMETQYF
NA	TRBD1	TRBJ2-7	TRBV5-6	CASSSGTGHFEQYF
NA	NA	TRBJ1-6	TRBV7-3	CASSHGQLNSPLHF
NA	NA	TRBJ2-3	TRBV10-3	CAIQGGTDTQYF
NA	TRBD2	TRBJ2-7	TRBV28	CASGAVGLAIYEQYF
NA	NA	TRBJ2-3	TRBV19	CASSNQGGDTQYF
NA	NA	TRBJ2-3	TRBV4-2	CASSQDGQGTTDTQYF
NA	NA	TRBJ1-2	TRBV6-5	CASSSTGNGYTF
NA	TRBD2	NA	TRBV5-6	CASRSSGGHEQFF
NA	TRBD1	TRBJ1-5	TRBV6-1	CASSAWTGDQPQHF